This T cell receptor (beta chain) came from a study of breast tumors, draining lymph nodes, adjacent tissues. This clonotype was picked up a small number of times. V was cut by 5 bases and J by 2 bases, with 16 bases left in between. Germline V gives CDR1 GTSNPN, CDR2 SVGIG (reference sequence). The CDR3 spans 15 residues. Breast cancer patients provided tissue from their axillary draining lymph nodes. TCRdb passed the multiplex PCR reads through MiXCR, listing each CDR3 protein once. This table has 200,000 to 300,000 distinct CDR3 sequences, roughly 31% appearing once. The specimen sequenced was axillary lymph node tissue. V and J are TRBV30 and TRBJ1-5; D ambiguous. This receptor was taken from a female donor with breast cancer. Some clones in this sample may be carry-over from other donors' samples. CDR3 coding DNA: TGTGCCTGGTTCCACCGTTGCGGCCGCAATCAGCCCCAGCATTTT. The encoded protein is CAWFHRCGRNQPQHF.